This T cell receptor (beta chain) comes out of a study of blood T cells in healthy people across ages. General observations from the study: Both higher diversity and more naive CD4+ cells marked long-lived donors when set against aged donors. The donors' CMV status was not determined, possibly confounding changes in expanded clonotypes.

Next came a second PCR, run for about 6 to 11 cycles, which used a sample-barcoded 5' primer along with a J-beta primer mix. TCRdb used MiXCR to reprocess the 5' RACE reads, holding one entry per CDR3 protein. The sample contains 1.5 million to 2 million distinct CDR3 sequences, just under 50% of which appear only once. Points on this clonotype: Its antigen is as yet unknown.

J gave up 0 bases and V 1 base, and 7 bases lay outside the gene matches. The CDR3 spans 20 residues. The germline V gene encodes CDR1 KGHDR and CDR2 SFDVKD. This receptor was obtained from a woman aged 40 to 55 in good health. The rearrangement links TRBV24-1 to TRBJ2-3; 15 nucleotides agree with TRBD2. The sequencing input was blood. CDR3 loop: CATSDFLRTSGGASTDTQYF. CDR3 bases: TGTGCCACCAGTGATTTCCTAAGGACTAGCGGGGGGGCTAGCACAGATACGCAGTATTTT.